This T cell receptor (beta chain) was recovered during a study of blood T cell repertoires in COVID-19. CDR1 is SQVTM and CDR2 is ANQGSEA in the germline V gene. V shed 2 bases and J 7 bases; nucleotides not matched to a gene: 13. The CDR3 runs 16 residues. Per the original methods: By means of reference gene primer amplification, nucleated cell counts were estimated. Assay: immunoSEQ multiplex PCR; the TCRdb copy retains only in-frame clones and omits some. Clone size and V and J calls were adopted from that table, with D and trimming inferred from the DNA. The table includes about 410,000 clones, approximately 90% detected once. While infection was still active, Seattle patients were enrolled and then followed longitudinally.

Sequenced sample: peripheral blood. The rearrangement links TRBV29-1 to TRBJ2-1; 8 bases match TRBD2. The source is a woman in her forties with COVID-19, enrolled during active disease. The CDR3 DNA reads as TGCAGCGTTGAAAATATGGCGGGAGGCGGATTGAATGAGCAGTTCTTC. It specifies CSVENMAGGGLNEQFF.